These 26 T cell receptor beta chains were all obtained from the same sample, sequenced in a study of blood T cell repertoires in COVID-19. Measured with immunoSEQ multiplex PCR; TCRdb has only the in-frame clones, and not every one. The profile shows tens of thousands of clones, 88% of them singletons. Sequenced material: peripheral blood. The source of these receptors is a human donor in a cohort sampled during active COVID-19.

This clone appeared a single time. The chain is built from TRBV5-1 and TRBJ2-3; 9 positions agree with TRBD1. The CDR3 contains 16 residues. The V gene's germline CDR1 is SGHRS and CDR2 YFSETQ. The ends lost 0 bases at V and 2 bases at J; junction bases unmatched: 4. The CDR3 reads CASSLVGQGPTDTQYF. The CDR3 nucleotides are TGCGCCAGCAGCTTGGTTGGACAGGGGCCCACAGATACGCAGTATTTT.

The gene calls are TRBV7-9 and TRBJ2-7; 7 nucleotides agree with TRBD2. Germline lookup yields CDR1 SEHNR and CDR2 FQNEAQ (reference sequence). The CDR3 covers 15 residues. Unmatched junction bases numbered 14, after V lost 7 bases and J lost 5 bases. CDR3 region: CASTPGGFYPDEQYF. CDR3 DNA: TGTGCCAGCACCCCCGGGGGGTTCTATCCGGACGAGCAGTACTTC.

The rearrangement joins TRBV2 to TRBJ2-1; D possibly corresponds to TRBD2 (6 bases). V was shortened by 7 bases and J by 4 bases, with 11 bases between the two germline ends. CDR1 is SNHLY and CDR2 is FYNNEI in the germline V gene. This CDR3 has 13 amino acids. CDR3 in DNA: TGTGCCAGCATCCTGGGACTGTACAATGAGCAGTTCTTC. Its translation: CASILGLYNEQFF.

The J gene is TRBJ1-2, the V gene TRBV7-2; no definite D call. Between the trimmed V and J ends, which lost 4 bases and 3 bases, there was a span of 9 bases. Germline CDR1 is SGHTA and CDR2 is FQGNSA. The CDR3 has 13 residues. The CDR3 loop is CASSSDNYYGYTF. The CDR3 bases are TGTGCCAGCAGCTCCGACAACTACTATGGCTACACCTTC.

This chain connects TRBV4-1 to TRBJ2-5; TRBD2 matches at 9 bases. Trimming removed 3 bases from V and 2 bases from J; junction bases left unmatched: 10. CDR3 length: 17 amino acids. In germline, CDR1 is MGHRA, CDR2 YSYEKL. The CDR3 bases are TGCGCCAGCAGCCAGCAGGGCGGACTAGCGCCACAAGAGACCCAGTACTTC. Its translation is CASSQQGGLAPQETQYF.

The chain combines TRBV9 with TRBJ2-3, with TRBD1 as a possible D gene (6 bases). Trimming cost V 0 bases and J 1 base, with 12 bases left between them. The CDR3 has 16 amino acids. CDR1 is SGDLS, CDR2 YYNGEE, per germline. The CDR3 DNA sequence: TGTGCCAGCAGCGTAGAAGTGAAGGGGGGCACAGATACGCAGTATTTT. This gives the protein CASSVEVKGGTDTQYF.

The chain joins TRBV19 to TRBJ2-7; 9 bases fit TRBD2. Germline assignment: CDR1 LNHDA and CDR2 SQIVND (reference sequence). J was trimmed by 3 bases and V by 1 base; bases with no gene match: 1. The CDR3 contains 14 residues. CDR3 sequence: CASSIAAGGYEQYF. The CDR3, as DNA: TGTGCCAGTAGTATAGCAGCGGGAGGCTACGAGCAGTACTTC.

This clone was observed a single time. The CDR3 protein is CASSLRGTGTNEKLFF. CDR3 DNA sequence: TGTGCCAGCAGCCTTCGGGGGACAGGGACGAATGAAAAACTGTTTTTT. This chain joins TRBV16 and TRBJ1-4; 9 bases agree with TRBD1. CDR3 length: 16 amino acids. Unmatched junction bases numbered 8, after V lost 4 bases and J lost 5 bases. Looked up from germline, CDR1 is KGHSY and CDR2 is FQNENV.

This sequence joins TRBV6-5 and TRBJ2-3; D remains unclear. V lost 0 bases to trimming and J lost 2 bases, with 12 bases between them. CDR1 and CDR2 (germline): MNHEY, SVGAGI. The CDR3 consists of 16 residues. CDR3 sequence reads: CASSYSVQVSTDTQYF. CDR3 DNA sequence: TGTGCCAGCAGTTACTCCGTCCAGGTCTCCACAGATACGCAGTATTTT.

The gene calls are TRBV4-1 and TRBJ1-6; D not resolved. V was cut by 0 bases and J by 8 bases, with 14 bases left in between. The CDR3 totals 16 residues. Germline assignment: CDR1 MGHRA and CDR2 YSYEKL. The CDR3, as DNA: TGCGCCAGCAGCCAAGATAGAGGCGGAGGAGATTCACCCCTCCACTTT. This encodes CASSQDRGGGDSPLHF.

The V gene is TRBV28, the J gene TRBJ2-3; 15 bases align to TRBD2. CDR1 is MDHEN and CDR2 is SYDVKM in the germline V gene. Unmatched junction bases numbered 16, after V lost 4 bases and J lost 2 bases. There are 21 residues in the CDR3. The CDR3, as DNA: TGTGCCAGCAGTTCCGATCGCCTGGGACTAGCGGGAGGAATTGACACAGATACGCAGTATTTT. Its protein product is CASSSDRLGLAGGIDTDTQYF.

The chain couples TRBV29-1 to TRBJ2-3; D is undetermined. The CDR3 spans 12 residues. The V and J ends lost 7 bases and 4 bases respectively, with 12 bases between them. Germline assignment: CDR1 SQVTM and CDR2 ANQGSEA. CDR3 sequence: CSALMGSDTQYF. Here the CDR3 DNA reads TGCAGCGCCCTAATGGGCTCAGATACGCAGTATTTT.

J is TRBJ1-6 and V is TRBV10-3; D is unclear. Germline loops: CDR1 ENHRY, CDR2 SYGVKD. Deletions cut 7 bases from V and 6 bases from J, with 10 bases between. The CDR3 extends over 13 amino acids. The DNA for the CDR3 is TGTGCCATCAATAGAGGCGGTAATTCACCCCTCCACTTT. Its translation: CAINRGGNSPLHF.

The V call is TRBV27, the J call TRBJ2-7; a possible D gene is TRBD2 (6 bases). Trimming pared 0 bases from V and 0 bases from J, leaving 15 bases between. The germline CDR1 and CDR2 sequences are MNHEY and SMNVEV (reference sequence). This CDR3 spans 17 amino acids. CDR3 sequence reads: CASSLSMGGAGSYEQYF. CDR3 DNA sequence: TGTGCCAGCAGTTTATCGATGGGGGGAGCTGGCTCCTACGAGCAGTACTTC.

This chain connects TRBV19 to TRBJ2-1, with 9 bases matching TRBD1. V trimming: 8 bases; J trimming: 0 bases; junction bases outside the gene matches: 5. CDR3 length equals 15 residues. Germline V gene lookup returns CDR1 LNHDA and CDR2 SQIVND (reference sequence). The CDR3 sequence: CASGQGMSSYNEQFF. In nucleotides, the CDR3 is TGTGCCAGTGGACAGGGGATGAGCTCCTACAATGAGCAGTTCTTC.

This clone has a handful of counts. V gene TRBV5-8 combines with J gene TRBJ2-5, with 15 bases identical to TRBD2. Per germline, CDR1 SGHTS and CDR2 YDEGEE. Trimming removed 0 bases from V and 3 bases from J; junction bases left unmatched: 6. The CDR3 consists of 18 residues. The DNA of the CDR3 is TGTGCCAGCAGCTTGGGGACTAGCGGGAGGGCCGGGGAAGAGACCCAGTACTTC. Translation gives CASSLGTSGRAGEETQYF.

The V gene is TRBV11-1, the J gene TRBJ2-1; D remains ambiguous. The V end lost 0 bases, the J end lost 5 bases, and 5 bases lay between the germline ends. This CDR3 spans 13 amino acids. The V gene's germline CDR1 is SGHAT and CDR2 FQDESV (reference sequence). The CDR3: CASSLALNNEQFF. The CDR3 bases are TGTGCCAGCAGCTTAGCACTAAACAATGAGCAGTTCTTC.

This chain uses TRBV11-2 with TRBJ2-3; TRBD2 matches 7 bases. The germline V gene has CDR1 SGHAT and CDR2 FQNNGV. V trimming: 7 bases; J trimming: 0 bases; junction bases outside the gene matches: 16. The CDR3 runs 18 residues. DNA for the CDR3: TGTGCCAGCATCCCCGAGGGGCGGGAGATTGCGAGCACAGATACGCAGTATTTT. The encoded protein is CASIPEGREIASTDTQYF.

The CDR3 region has the DNA TGTGCCAGCAGTTTATTAGTTCTAGCGGGAGCCGGGGAGCTGTTTTTT. Its translation: CASSLLVLAGAGELFF. The chain combines TRBV28 with TRBJ2-2; TRBD2 agrees at 10 bases. Germline trimming cut 1 base from V and 6 bases from J; bases unmatched to any gene: 5. CDR3 length equals 16 residues. Germline CDR1 and CDR2: MDHEN and SYDVKM. The full variable domain, its missing parts supplied by reference TRBV28 and TRBJ2-2, is DVKVTQSSRYLVKRTGEKVFLECVQDMDHENMFWYRQDPGLGLRLIYFSYDVKMKEKGDIPEGYSVSREKKERFSLILESASTNQTSMYLCASSLLVLAGAGELFFGEGSRLTVL.

V and J are TRBV7-9 and TRBJ2-2; maybe TRBD2 (5 bases). The germline V gene encodes CDR1 SEHNR and CDR2 FQNEAQ (reference sequence). The CDR3 is 17 residues long. Deletions cut 6 bases from V and 0 bases from J, with 17 bases between. The CDR3 loop is CASRRSNAGANTGELFF. The CDR3 nucleotides are TGTGCCAGCAGACGATCGAACGCGGGCGCGAACACCGGGGAGCTGTTTTTT.

This clone was picked up a small number of times. The rearrangement joins TRBV7-9 to TRBJ2-2; a possible D gene is TRBD2 (6 bases). CDR1 and CDR2 from the germline V gene are SEHNR and FQNEAQ (reference sequence). Trimming pared 4 bases from V and 10 bases from J, leaving 16 bases between. The CDR3 consists of 14 residues. The CDR3, as DNA: TGTGCCAGCAGCTCCGGGACTTCGGGGTCGGAGCTGTTTTTT. Translation gives CASSSGTSGSELFF.

This chain connects TRBV3-1 (or the pseudogene TRBV3-2) to TRBJ1-4; D unresolved. Trimming removed 4 bases at V and 8 bases at J, with 14 bases between. The CDR3 runs 14 residues. Looked up from germline, CDR1 is LGHDT and CDR2 is YNNKEL (reference sequence). Here the CDR3 reads CASSPTRQKEKLFF. In DNA, the CDR3 is TGTGCCAGCAGCCCCACCAGGCAGAAGGAAAAACTGTTTTTT.

The rearrangement joins TRBV11-2 to TRBJ1-2; D not resolved. V lost 3 bases to trimming and J lost 4 bases, with 12 bases between them. Germline loops: CDR1 SGHAT, CDR2 FQNNGV. The CDR3 is made up of 14 amino acids. CDR3: CASSFGEATYGYTF. The CDR3 nucleotides read TGTGCCAGCAGCTTTGGGGAGGCAACCTATGGCTACACCTTC. The full variable domain, its missing parts supplied by reference TRBV11-2 and TRBJ1-2, is EAGVAQSPRYKIIEKRQSVAFWCNPISGHATLYWYQQILGQGPKLLIQFQNNGVVDDSQLPKDRFSAERLKGVDSTLKIQPAKLEDSAVYLCASSFGEATYGYTFGSGTRLTVV.

The chain recombines TRBV6-5 with TRBJ2-5, with a possible D match to TRBD1 (6 bases). The CDR3 consists of 12 residues. Trimming took 2 bases from V and 5 from J, leaving 6 bases between them. From germline, CDR1 is MNHEY and CDR2 SVGAGI. CDR3 nucleotide sequence: TGTGCCAGCAGTTACCAGGGGGAGACCCAGTACTTC. Translation: CASSYQGETQYF.

This sequence joins TRBV19 and TRBJ2-7; 9 positions match TRBD1. CDR1 LNHDA and CDR2 SQIVND come from the germline V gene (reference sequence). The CDR3 covers 16 residues. V shed 5 bases, J shed 5 bases, and the junction held 13 bases outside the gene matches. CDR3 loop: CASSGRQGGPGDEQYF. DNA of the CDR3: TGTGCCAGTAGTGGACGACAGGGGGGCCCCGGGGACGAGCAGTACTTC.

The rearrangement uses TRBV19 and TRBJ1-5, with a tentative D call TRBD1 (5 bases). The CDR3 has 15 amino acids. With 2 bases removed from V and 4 bases from J, the gap between germline ends came to 12 bases. CDR1 is LNHDA and CDR2 is SQIVND in the germline V gene (reference sequence). CDR3 sequence (DNA): TGTGCCAGTAGTATATCACAGGTGAAAAATCAGCCCCAGCATTTT. This gives the protein CASSISQVKNQPQHF.